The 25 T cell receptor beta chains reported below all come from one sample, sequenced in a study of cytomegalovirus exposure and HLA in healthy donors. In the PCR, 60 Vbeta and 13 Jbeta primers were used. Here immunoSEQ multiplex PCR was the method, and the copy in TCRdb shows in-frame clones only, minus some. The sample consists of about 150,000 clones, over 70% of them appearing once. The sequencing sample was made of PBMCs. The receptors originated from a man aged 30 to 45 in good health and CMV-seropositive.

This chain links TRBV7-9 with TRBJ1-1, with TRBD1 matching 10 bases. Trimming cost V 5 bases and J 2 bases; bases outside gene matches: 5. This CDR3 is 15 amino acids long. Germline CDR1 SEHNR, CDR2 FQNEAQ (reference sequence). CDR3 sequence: CASSNRDRGNTEAFF. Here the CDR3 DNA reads TGTGCCAGCAGCAACCGGGACAGGGGTAACACTGAAGCTTTCTTT.

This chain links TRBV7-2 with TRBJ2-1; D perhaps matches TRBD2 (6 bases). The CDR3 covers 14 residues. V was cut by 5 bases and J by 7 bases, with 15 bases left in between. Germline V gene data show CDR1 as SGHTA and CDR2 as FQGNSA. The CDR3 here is CASSRTLAPNEQFF. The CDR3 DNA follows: TGTGCCAGCAGCCGGACGCTAGCGCCTAATGAGCAGTTCTTC. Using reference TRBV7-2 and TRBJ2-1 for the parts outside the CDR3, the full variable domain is GAGVSQSPSNKVTEKGKDVELRCDPISGHTALYWYRQSLGQGLEFLIYFQGNSAPDKSGLPSDRFSAERTGGSVSTLTIQRTQQEDSAVYLCASSRTLAPNEQFFGPGTRLTVL.

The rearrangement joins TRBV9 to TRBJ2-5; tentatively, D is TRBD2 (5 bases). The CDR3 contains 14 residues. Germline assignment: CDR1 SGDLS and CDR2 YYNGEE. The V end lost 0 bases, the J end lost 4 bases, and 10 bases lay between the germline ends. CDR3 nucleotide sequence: TGTGCCAGCAGCGTAGGAAGCGGAGGAGAGACCCAGTACTTC. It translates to CASSVGSGGETQYF.

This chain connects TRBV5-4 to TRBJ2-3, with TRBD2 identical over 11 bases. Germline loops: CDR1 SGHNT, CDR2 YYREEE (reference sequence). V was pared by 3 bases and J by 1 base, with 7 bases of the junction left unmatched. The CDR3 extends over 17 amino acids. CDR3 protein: CASSSDLAGGGTDTQYF. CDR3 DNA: TGTGCCAGCAGCTCCGACTTAGCGGGAGGGGGCACAGATACGCAGTATTTT.

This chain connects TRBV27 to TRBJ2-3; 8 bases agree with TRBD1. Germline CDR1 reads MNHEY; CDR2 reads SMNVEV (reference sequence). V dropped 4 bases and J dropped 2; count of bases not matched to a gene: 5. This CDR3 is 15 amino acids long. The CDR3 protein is CASSSNRGVTDTQYF. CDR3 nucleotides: TGTGCCAGCAGTTCGAACAGGGGGGTCACAGATACGCAGTATTTT.

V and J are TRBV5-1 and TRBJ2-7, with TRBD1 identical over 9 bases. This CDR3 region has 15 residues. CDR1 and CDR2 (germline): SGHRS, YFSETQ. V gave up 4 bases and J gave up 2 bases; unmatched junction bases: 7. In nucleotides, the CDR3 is TGCGCCAGCAGCGAAGGGACAGGGCTTACCTACGAGCAGTACTTC. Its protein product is CASSEGTGLTYEQYF.

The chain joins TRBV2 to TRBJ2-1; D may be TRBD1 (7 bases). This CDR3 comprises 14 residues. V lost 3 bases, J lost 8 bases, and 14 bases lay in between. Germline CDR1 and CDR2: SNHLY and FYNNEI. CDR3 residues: CASSDGQGGDEQFF. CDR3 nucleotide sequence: TGTGCCAGCAGTGATGGGCAGGGGGGCGATGAGCAGTTCTTC.

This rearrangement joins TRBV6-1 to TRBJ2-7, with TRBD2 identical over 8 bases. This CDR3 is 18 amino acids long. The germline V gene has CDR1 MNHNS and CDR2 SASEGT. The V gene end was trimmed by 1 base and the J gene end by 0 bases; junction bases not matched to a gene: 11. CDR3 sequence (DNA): TGTGCCAGCAGTGAAGTCCGTGGACTAGCCCGATCCTCCTACGAGCAGTACTTC. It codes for CASSEVRGLARSSYEQYF.

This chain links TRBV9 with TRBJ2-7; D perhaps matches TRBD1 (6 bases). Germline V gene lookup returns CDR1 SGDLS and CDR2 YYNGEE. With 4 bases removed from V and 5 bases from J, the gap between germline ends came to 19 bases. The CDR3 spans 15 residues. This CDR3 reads CASSPLSTGLDEQYF. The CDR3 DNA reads TGTGCCAGCAGCCCACTTTCGACAGGTTTGGACGAGCAGTACTTC. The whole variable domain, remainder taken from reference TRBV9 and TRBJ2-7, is DSGVTQTPKHLITATGQRVTLRCSPRSGDLSVYWYQQSLDQGLQFLIQYYNGEERAKGNILERFSAQQFPDLHSELNLSSLELGDSALYFCASSPLSTGLDEQYFGPGTRLTVT.

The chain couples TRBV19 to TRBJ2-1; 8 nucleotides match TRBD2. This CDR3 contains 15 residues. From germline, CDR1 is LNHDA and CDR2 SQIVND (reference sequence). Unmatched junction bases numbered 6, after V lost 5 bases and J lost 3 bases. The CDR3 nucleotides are TGTGCCAGTAGTTCACAAGCGGGAGTCTACAATGAGCAGTTCTTC. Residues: CASSSQAGVYNEQFF.

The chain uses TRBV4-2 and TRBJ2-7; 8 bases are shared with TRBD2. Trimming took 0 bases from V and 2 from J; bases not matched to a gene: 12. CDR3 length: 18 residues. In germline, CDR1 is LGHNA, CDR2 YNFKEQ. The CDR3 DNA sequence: TGTGCCAGCAGCCAAGATCTAAGGACTAGCAATCCCCCCTACGAGCAGTACTTC. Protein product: CASSQDLRTSNPPYEQYF.

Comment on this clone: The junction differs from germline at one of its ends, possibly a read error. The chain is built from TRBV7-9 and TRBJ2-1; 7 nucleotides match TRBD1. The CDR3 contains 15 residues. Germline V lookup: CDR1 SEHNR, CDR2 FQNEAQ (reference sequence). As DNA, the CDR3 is TGTTCCAGCAGCTCTAGGGACAGTCGACTTTGGGAGCAGTTCTTC. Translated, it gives CSSSSRDSRLWEQFF.

The CDR3, as DNA: TGCGCCAGCAGGCGTCGGGGGGACACCGGGGAGCTGTTTTTT. Its translation is CASRRRGDTGELFF. The chain combines TRBV5-1 with TRBJ2-2; 7 bases fit TRBD2. Germline V lookup: CDR1 SGHRS, CDR2 YFSETQ. The V gene end was trimmed by 5 bases and the J gene end by 3 bases; junction bases not matched to a gene: 4. CDR3 length: 14 amino acids.

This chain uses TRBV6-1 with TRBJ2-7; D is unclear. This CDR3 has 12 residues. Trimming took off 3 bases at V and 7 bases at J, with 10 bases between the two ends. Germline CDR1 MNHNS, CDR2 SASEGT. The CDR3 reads CASSDLSREQYF. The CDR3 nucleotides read TGTGCCAGCAGTGATTTAAGCAGGGAGCAGTACTTC.

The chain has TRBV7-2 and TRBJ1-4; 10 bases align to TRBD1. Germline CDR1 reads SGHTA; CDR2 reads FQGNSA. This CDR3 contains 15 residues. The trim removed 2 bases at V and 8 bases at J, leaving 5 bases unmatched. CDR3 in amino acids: CASSLPGTGVEKLFF. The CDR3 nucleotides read TGTGCCAGCAGCTTACCGGGGACAGGGGTAGAAAAACTGTTTTTT.

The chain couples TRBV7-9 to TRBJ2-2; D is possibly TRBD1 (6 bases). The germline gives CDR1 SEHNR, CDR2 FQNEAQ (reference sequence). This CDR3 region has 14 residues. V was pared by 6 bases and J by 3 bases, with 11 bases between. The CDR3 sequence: CASRPQGDTGELFF. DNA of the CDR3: TGTGCCAGCAGACCACAGGGCGACACCGGGGAGCTGTTTTTT.

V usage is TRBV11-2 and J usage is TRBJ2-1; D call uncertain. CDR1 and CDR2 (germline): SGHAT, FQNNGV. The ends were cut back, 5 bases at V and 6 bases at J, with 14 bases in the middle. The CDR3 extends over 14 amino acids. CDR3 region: CASSLREYSNEQFF. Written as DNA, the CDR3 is TGTGCCAGCAGCCTTAGAGAATACAGCAATGAGCAGTTCTTC.

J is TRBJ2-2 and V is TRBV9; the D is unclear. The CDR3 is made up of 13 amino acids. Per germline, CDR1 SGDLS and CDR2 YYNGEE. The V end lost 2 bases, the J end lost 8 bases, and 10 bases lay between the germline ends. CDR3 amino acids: CASSVPSLGELFF. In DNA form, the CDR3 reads TGTGCCAGCAGCGTTCCCTCTCTGGGGGAGCTGTTTTTT.

This CDR3 is CASSYSIAGLEFF. The CDR3, as DNA: TGTGCCAGCAGTTATTCCATAGCGGGGTTGGAGTTCTTC. V usage is TRBV6-6 and J usage is TRBJ2-1; 8 bases are shared with TRBD2. V was clipped by 3 bases and J by 14 bases; unmatched bases: 9. This CDR3 comprises 13 residues. CDR1 is MNHNY, CDR2 SVGAGI, per germline (reference sequence).

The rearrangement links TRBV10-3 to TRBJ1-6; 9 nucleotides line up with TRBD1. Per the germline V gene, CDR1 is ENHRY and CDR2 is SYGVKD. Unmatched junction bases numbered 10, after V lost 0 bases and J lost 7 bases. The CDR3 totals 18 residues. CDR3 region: CAISESRIRQGGNSPLHF. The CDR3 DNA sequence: TGTGCCATCAGTGAGTCGAGGATAAGACAGGGGGGAAATTCACCCCTCCACTTT.

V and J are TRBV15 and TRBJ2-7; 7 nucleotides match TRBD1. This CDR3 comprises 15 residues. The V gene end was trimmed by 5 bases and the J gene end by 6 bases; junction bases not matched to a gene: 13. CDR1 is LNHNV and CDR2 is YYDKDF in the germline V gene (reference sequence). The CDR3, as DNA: TGTGCCACCAGCCCTCGACCGGGACAGTGGGGCGAGCAGTACTTC. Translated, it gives CATSPRPGQWGEQYF.

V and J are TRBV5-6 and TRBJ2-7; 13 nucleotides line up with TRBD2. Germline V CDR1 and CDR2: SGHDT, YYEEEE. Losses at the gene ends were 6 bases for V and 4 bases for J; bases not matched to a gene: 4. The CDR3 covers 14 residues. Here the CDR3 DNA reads TGTGCCAGCACCCGGACTAGCGGGAGTTACGAGCAGTACTTC. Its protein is CASTRTSGSYEQYF. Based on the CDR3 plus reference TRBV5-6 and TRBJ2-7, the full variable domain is DAGVTQSPTHLIKTRGQQVTLRCSPKSGHDTVSWYQQALGQGPQFIFQYYEEEERQRGNFPDRFSGHQFPNYSSELNVNALLLGDSALYLCASTRTSGSYEQYFGPGTRLTVT.

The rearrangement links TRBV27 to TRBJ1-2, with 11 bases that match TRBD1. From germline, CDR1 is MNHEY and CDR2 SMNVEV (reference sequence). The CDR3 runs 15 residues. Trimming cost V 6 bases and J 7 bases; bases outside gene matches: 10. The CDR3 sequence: CASSRTGGYSGGYTF. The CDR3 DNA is TGTGCCAGCAGCAGGACAGGGGGCTATTCGGGTGGCTACACCTTC.

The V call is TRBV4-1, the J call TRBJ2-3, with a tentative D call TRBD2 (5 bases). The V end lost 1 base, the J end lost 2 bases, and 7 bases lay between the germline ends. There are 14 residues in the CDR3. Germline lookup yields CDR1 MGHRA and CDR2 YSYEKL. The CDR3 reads CASSQVRDTDTQYF. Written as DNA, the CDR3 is TGCGCCAGCAGCCAAGTGAGGGACACAGATACGCAGTATTTT.

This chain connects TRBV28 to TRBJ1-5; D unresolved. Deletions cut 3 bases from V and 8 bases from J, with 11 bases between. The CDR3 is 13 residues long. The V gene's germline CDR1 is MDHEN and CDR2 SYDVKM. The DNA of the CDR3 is TGTGCCAGCAGTTTGTATGGGAGAGAGCCCCAGCATTTT. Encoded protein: CASSLYGREPQHF.